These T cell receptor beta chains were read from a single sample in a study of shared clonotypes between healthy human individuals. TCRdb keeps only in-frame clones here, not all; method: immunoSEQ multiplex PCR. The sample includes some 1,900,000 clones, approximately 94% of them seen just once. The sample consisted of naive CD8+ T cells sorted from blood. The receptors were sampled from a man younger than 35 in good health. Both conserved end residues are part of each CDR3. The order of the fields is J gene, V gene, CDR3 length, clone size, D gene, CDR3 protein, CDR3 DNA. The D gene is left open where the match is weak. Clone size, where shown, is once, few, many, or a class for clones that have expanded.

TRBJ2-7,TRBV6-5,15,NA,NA,CASSYKSHIEGEQYF,TGTGCCAGCAGTTACAAGTCCCATATTGAAGGGGAGCAGTACTTC
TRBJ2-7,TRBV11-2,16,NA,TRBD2,CASSLDLAGPKGEQYF,TGTGCCAGCAGCTTAGACCTAGCGGGACCTAAGGGCGAGCAGTACTTC
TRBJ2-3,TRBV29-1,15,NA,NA,CSVEAGGASTDTQYF,TGCAGCGTTGAAGCGGGGGGCGCATCCACAGATACGCAGTATTTT
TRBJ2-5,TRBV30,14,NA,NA,CAWGLPGHRETQYF,TGTGCCTGGGGGCTACCGGGACACAGAGAGACCCAGTACTTC
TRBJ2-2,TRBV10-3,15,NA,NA,CAISGSESSAGELFF,TGTGCCATCAGTGGGTCGGAATCTAGCGCCGGGGAGCTGTTTTTT
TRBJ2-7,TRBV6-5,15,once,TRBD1,CASSNRDRDTYEQYF,TGTGCCAGCAGTAACCGGGACAGAGACACCTACGAGCAGTACTTC
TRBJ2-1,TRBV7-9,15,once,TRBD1,CASSLATGVRNEQFF,TGTGCCAGCAGCTTAGCGACAGGGGTCAGGAATGAGCAGTTCTTC
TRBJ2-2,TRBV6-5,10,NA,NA,CATGTGELFF,TGTGCCACCGGAACCGGGGAGCTGTTTTTT
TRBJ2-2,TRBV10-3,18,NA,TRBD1,CAISDHSTGTGNTGELFF,TGTGCCATCAGTGACCATTCGACCGGGACAGGGAACACCGGGGAGCTGTTTTTT
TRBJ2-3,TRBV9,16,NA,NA,CASSPRDGWSTDTQYF,TGTGCCAGCAGCCCCCGGGACGGCTGGAGCACAGATACGCAGTATTTT
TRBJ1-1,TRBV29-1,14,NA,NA,CSAPRSAGNTEAFF,TGCAGCGCCCCCCGGTCGGCGGGGAACACTGAAGCTTTCTTT
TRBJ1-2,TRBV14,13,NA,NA,CASSQERGYGYTF,TGTGCCAGCAGCCAAGAACGGGGGTATGGCTACACCTTC
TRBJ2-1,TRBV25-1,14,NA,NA,CASSDQAEENEQFF,TGTGCCAGCAGTGATCAAGCGGAAGAAAATGAGCAGTTCTTC
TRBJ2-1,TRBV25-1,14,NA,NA,CASSDSGTWNEQFF,TGTGCCAGCAGTGACTCCGGGACTTGGAATGAGCAGTTCTTC
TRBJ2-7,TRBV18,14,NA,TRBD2,CASSPGLAGNEQYF,TGTGCCAGCTCACCCGGACTAGCGGGGAACGAGCAGTACTTC
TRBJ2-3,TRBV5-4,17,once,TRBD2,CASSGGLAGPLTDTQYF,TGTGCCAGCAGCGGGGGGCTAGCGGGACCACTCACAGATACGCAGTATTTT
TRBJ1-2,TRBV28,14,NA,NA,CASSRYTGIEGYTF,TGTGCCAGCAGCCGATACACAGGGATAGAGGGCTACACCTTC
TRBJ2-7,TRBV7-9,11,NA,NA,CASSLGVEQYF,TGTGCCAGCAGCTTAGGAGTCGAGCAGTACTTC
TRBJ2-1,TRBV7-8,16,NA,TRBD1,CASSLAGQGAYNEQFF,TGTGCCAGCAGCTTAGCGGGGCAGGGGGCTTACAATGAGCAGTTCTTC
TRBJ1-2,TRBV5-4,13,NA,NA,CASSSHPTDGYTF,TGTGCCAGCAGCTCTCATCCGACAGATGGCTACACCTTC
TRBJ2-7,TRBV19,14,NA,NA,CASSARTDSYEQYF,TGTGCCAGTAGTGCGAGGACAGACTCCTACGAGCAGTACTTC
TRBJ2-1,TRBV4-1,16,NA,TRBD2,CASSPPKLAGVGEQFF,TGCGCCAGCAGCCCACCGAAACTAGCGGGAGTTGGTGAGCAGTTCTTC
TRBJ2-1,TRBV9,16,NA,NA,CASSVGGPLIDDEQFF,TGTGCCAGCAGCGTAGGGGGACCTCTCATCGACGATGAGCAGTTCTTC
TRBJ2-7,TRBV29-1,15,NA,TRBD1,CSVEDQTGVPYEQYF,TGCAGCGTTGAAGATCAGACAGGGGTACCCTACGAGCAGTACTTC
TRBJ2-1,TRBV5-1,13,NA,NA,CASSAEPGYEQFF,TGCGCCAGCAGCGCGGAACCCGGCTATGAGCAGTTCTTC
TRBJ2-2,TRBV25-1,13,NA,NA,CASSEHESGELFF,TGTGCCAGCAGTGAACACGAGTCCGGGGAGCTGTTTTTT
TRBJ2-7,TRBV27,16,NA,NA,CASSLLASGTSYEQYF,TGTGCCAGCAGTTTACTTGCTTCCGGGACTTCCTACGAGCAGTACTTC
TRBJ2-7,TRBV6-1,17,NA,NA,CASSEFPPQPRAGEQYF,TGTGCCAGCAGTGAATTCCCCCCGCAGCCCAGGGCGGGGGAGCAGTACTTC
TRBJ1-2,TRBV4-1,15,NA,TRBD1,CASSQGGTGGTGYTF,TGCGCCAGCAGCCAAGGAGGGACAGGGGGAACGGGCTACACCTTC
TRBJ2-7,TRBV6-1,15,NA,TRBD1,CASSAGTGSRGEQYF,TGTGCCAGCAGTGCAGGGACAGGGAGCCGCGGCGAGCAGTACTTC
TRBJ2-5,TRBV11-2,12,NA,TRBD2,CASSLGGGAQYF,TGTGCCAGCAGCTTAGGGGGAGGGGCCCAGTACTTC
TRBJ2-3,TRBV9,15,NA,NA,CASSVKGVGSDTQYF,TGTGCCAGCAGCGTAAAGGGGGTAGGGTCAGATACGCAGTATTTT
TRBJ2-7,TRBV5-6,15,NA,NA,CASSLGYPVRYEQYF,TGTGCCAGCAGCTTGGGTTATCCGGTTCGCTACGAGCAGTACTTC
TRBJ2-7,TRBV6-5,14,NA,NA,CASTPLIGSCEQYF,TGTGCCAGCACCCCACTCATCGGGAGTTGCGAGCAGTACTTC
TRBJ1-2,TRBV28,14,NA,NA,CASSATWGAEGYTF,TGTGCCAGCAGTGCCACCTGGGGCGCGGAGGGCTACACCTTC
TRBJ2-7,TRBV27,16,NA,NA,CASSLSSGTGDYEQYF,TGTGCCAGCAGTTTATCGTCTGGGACGGGAGACTACGAGCAGTACTTC
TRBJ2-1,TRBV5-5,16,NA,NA,CASSPEGPGVNNEQFF,TGTGCCAGCAGCCCCGAGGGACCGGGGGTAAACAATGAGCAGTTCTTC
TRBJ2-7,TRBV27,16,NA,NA,CASSLSALGLKYEQYF,TGTGCCAGCAGTTTATCGGCCTTGGGTCTAAAGTACGAGCAGTACTTC
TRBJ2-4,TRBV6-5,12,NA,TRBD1,CASSYPTGASDF,TGTGCCAGCAGTTACCCGACAGGGGCCTCCGACTTC
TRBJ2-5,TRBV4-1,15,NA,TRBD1,CASSLQGAVQETQYF,TGCGCCAGCAGCCTGCAGGGGGCGGTACAGGAGACCCAGTACTTC
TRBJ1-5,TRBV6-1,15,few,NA,CASSDGAHDYQPQHF,TGTGCCAGCAGCGACGGGGCCCATGACTATCAGCCCCAGCATTTT